The TCR beta chain under discussion was sequenced for a study of T cell clonality in common variable immunodeficiency. This clone appeared many times. The read is 3 residues too short to cover the CDR3 end, so that end is filled in from the germline J gene. Patients and controls were mostly of Caucasian heritage. Equal genomic DNA amounts from CVID and control samples were sequenced. Measured with immunoSEQ multiplex PCR; TCRdb has only the in-frame clones, and not every one. The sample holds 55,000 to 65,000 clones, and no clone turns up only once. V dropped 4 bases and J dropped 0; count of bases not matched to a gene: 2. This CDR3 has 16 residues. In germline, CDR1 is SGHDN, CDR2 FVKESK.

Sequencing was carried out using peripheral blood mononuclear cells. The source is a person aged 18-69 years in good health. The chain uses TRBV14 and TRBJ2-6, with TRBD2 identical over 8 bases. CDR3 sequence reads: CASSPAGVSGANVLTF. The CDR3 bases that were read are TGTGCCAGCAGCCCAGCGGGAGTCTCTGGGGCCAACGTC.